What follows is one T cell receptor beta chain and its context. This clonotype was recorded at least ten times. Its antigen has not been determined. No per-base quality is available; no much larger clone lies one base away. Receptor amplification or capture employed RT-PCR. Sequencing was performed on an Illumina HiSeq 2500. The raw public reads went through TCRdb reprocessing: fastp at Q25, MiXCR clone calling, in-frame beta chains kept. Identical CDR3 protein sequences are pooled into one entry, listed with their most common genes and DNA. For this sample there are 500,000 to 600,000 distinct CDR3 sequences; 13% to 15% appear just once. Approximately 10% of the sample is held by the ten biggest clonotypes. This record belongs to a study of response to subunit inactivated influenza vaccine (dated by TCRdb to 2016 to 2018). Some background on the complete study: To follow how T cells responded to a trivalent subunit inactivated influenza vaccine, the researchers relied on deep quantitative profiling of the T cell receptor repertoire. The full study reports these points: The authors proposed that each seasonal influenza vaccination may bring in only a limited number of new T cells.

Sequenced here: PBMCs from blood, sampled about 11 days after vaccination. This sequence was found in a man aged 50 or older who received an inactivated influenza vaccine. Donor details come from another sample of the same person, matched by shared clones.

The DNA reads TGTGCCAGCAGGGGACTAGCGGGAGGACATGAGCAGTTCTTC. Translated, it reads CASRGLAGGHEQFF. The sequence joins TRBV12-3 or TRBV12-4 to TRBJ2-1, with TRBD2 identical over 15 junction bases. The CDR3, from cysteine to phenylalanine, totals 14 residues. The CDR3 DNA has 42 bases and is translated from base 1. For this chain, trimming is 6 bases at the V end and 8 bases at the J end, and the number of junction bases without a gene match is 2.